This is a list of T cell receptor beta chains from one sample in a study of shared clonotypes between healthy human individuals. The repertoire was sequenced with immunoSEQ multiplex PCR; TCRdb's copy has only in-frame clones and lacks some. The sample contains roughly 810,000 clones, about 96% of which appear only once. The specimen sequenced was naive CD8+ T cells sorted from blood. The receptors shown here come from a man aged 30 to 39 in good health. The CDR3 runs from the conserved cysteine through the conserved F or W. A D gene is named only where the DNA matches it firmly. Clone size is not always given. Where it is, it says once, few, many or a class for expanded clones.

size	D	J	V	CDR3	DNA
NA	NA	TRBJ1-5	TRBV28	CASSFPSEGNQPQHF	TGTGCCAGCAGTTTCCCGAGTGAGGGAAATCAGCCCCAGCATTTT
NA	NA	TRBJ1-3	TRBV4-1	CASSQETTQGNTIYF	TGCGCCAGCAGCCAGGAAACTACTCAGGGAAACACCATATATTTT
NA	NA	TRBJ2-2	TRBV4-3	CASSQDSTRDTGELFF	TGCGCCAGCAGCCAAGATAGTACTAGAGACACCGGGGAGCTGTTTTTT
NA	NA	TRBJ1-1	TRBV7-8	CASSPPDWAEAFF	TGTGCCAGCAGCCCCCCGGATTGGGCAGAAGCTTTCTTT
NA	NA	TRBJ1-4	TRBV2	CASSAGLGGVEKLFF	TGTGCCAGCTCCGCCGGCCTCGGTGGCGTTGAAAAACTGTTTTTT
NA	TRBD1	TRBJ1-2	TRBV5-1	CASSPLQQGARSGYTF	TGCGCCAGCAGCCCACTACAACAGGGGGCGCGAAGTGGCTACACCTTC
NA	NA	TRBJ2-7	TRBV19	CASSIGPLVYEQYF	TGTGCCAGTAGTATAGGCCCTCTAGTCTACGAGCAGTACTTC
NA	NA	TRBJ1-5	TRBV28	CASSFGGSQPQHF	TGTGCCAGCAGTTTCGGGGGTAGTCAGCCCCAGCATTTT
NA	NA	TRBJ2-1	TRBV4-3	CASSQEIAYNEQFF	TGCGCCAGCAGCCAAGAGATTGCCTACAATGAGCAGTTCTTC
NA	NA	TRBJ1-5	TRBV5-5	CASSLVGNQPQHF	TGTGCCAGCAGCTTGGTAGGGAATCAGCCCCAGCATTTT
NA	NA	TRBJ2-7	TRBV27	CASRDTYEQYF	TGTGCCAGCAGGGACACATACGAGCAGTACTTC
NA	TRBD2	TRBJ2-1	TRBV7-2	CASSFRLAGVYNEQFF	TGTGCCAGCAGCTTCCGACTAGCGGGGGTATACAATGAGCAGTTCTTC
NA	NA	TRBJ2-1	TRBV27	CASSFSGGANEQFF	TGTGCCAGCAGTTTCTCCGGGGGTGCCAATGAGCAGTTCTTC
once	NA	TRBJ2-1	TRBV7-9	CASSSGPWNEQFF	TGTGCCAGCAGCTCGGGACCATGGAATGAGCAGTTCTTC
NA	NA	TRBJ1-5	TRBV28	CASSLILSPYSNQPQHF	TGTGCCAGCAGTTTGATACTGAGCCCGTATAGCAATCAGCCCCAGCATTTT
NA	NA	TRBJ2-1	TRBV20-1	CSAREISEQFF	TGCAGTGCTAGAGAAATATCGGAGCAGTTCTTC
once	TRBD2	TRBJ2-2	TRBV19	CASSIPRGLAGGHTGELFF	TGTGCCAGTAGTATTCCCCGCGGGCTAGCGGGAGGGCATACCGGGGAGCTGTTTTTT
once	NA	TRBJ2-5	TRBV4-1	CASSQANYEGETQYF	TGCGCCAGCAGCCAAGCGAATTATGAGGGAGAGACCCAGTACTTC
NA	TRBD2	TRBJ2-2	TRBV5-5	CASSSQSSGRIVAGELFF	TGTGCCAGCAGCTCCCAGAGTAGCGGGAGGATTGTGGCCGGGGAGCTGTTTTTT
NA	NA	TRBJ2-7	TRBV29-1	CSALGGFEHYEQYF	TGCAGCGCCTTAGGAGGGTTTGAGCACTACGAGCAGTACTTC
NA	TRBD2	TRBJ2-7	TRBV13	CASSPGLAGDEQYF	TGTGCCAGCAGCCCCGGACTAGCGGGAGACGAGCAGTACTTC
NA	TRBD1	TRBJ2-7	TRBV5-1	CASSSGTGNLGPGSYEQYF	TGCGCCAGCAGCTCCGGGACAGGGAATTTGGGGCCTGGCTCCTACGAGCAGTACTTC
NA	TRBD1	TRBJ2-7	TRBV5-1	CASSNRDRAPYEQYF	TGCGCCAGCAGCAACCGGGACAGGGCGCCCTACGAGCAGTACTTC
once	NA	TRBJ2-7	TRBV7-9	CASSLEGAYEQYF	TGTGCCAGCAGCTTAGAGGGAGCCTACGAGCAGTACTTC
NA	NA	TRBJ2-1	TRBV7-9	CASNRQSSYNEQFF	TGTGCCAGCAACAGGCAGAGCTCCTACAATGAGCAGTTCTTC
NA	TRBD2	TRBJ2-2	TRBV29-1	CSVEGRGLAGGTGELFF	TGCAGCGTTGAAGGCCGAGGACTAGCGGGAGGCACCGGGGAGCTGTTTTTT
NA	NA	TRBJ1-5	TRBV5-5	CASSLAPGSNQPQHF	TGTGCCAGCAGCTTGGCTCCGGGCAGCAATCAGCCCCAGCATTTT
NA	NA	TRBJ2-1	TRBV7-9	CASSFKGNEQFF	TGTGCCAGCAGCTTTAAGGGCAATGAGCAGTTCTTC